This T cell receptor beta chain was obtained from a study of OX40 agonist ivuxolimab in advanced cancers. Across the whole study: An agonistic human IgG2 monoclonal antibody against OX40 (CD134) was given. Patients in the trial were receiving intravenous ivuxolimab every 2 weeks, at doses of 0.01 to 10 mg/kg. General study points: The study observed clonal expansion of CD4+ and CD8+ blood T cells by week 6 at 0.1 to 3.0 mg/kg.

Deletions cut 0 bases from V and 1 base from J, with 3 bases between. CDR3 size: 14 residues. Germline CDR1 MNHNS, CDR2 SASEGT. Clones were read by immunoSEQ multiplex PCR, and TCRdb kept only the in-frame ones, dropping some. The repertoire holds tens of thousands of clones, with 80% to 95% as singletons. Details on this clone: The antigen is not known.

The V and J genes are TRBV6-1 and TRBJ2-2; D is ambiguous. Material: CD4+ or CD8+ T cells sorted from blood, obtained in a trial of the OX40 agonist ivuxolimab. The receptor's source is an adult with an advanced solid tumor such as melanoma, head and neck, liver or kidney cancer. The CDR3 sequence: CASSEAQNTGELFF. In DNA form, the CDR3 reads TGTGCCAGCAGTGAAGCACAGAACACCGGGGAGCTGTTTTTT.